Each of the 16 T cell receptor beta chains below was sequenced from the same sample in a study of cytomegalovirus exposure and HLA in healthy donors. Primers for the PCR totalled 60 Vbeta and 13 Jbeta. The protocol was immunoSEQ multiplex PCR, while the TCRdb copy is restricted to in-frame clones and leaves out a portion. The sample contains approximately 110,000 clones, around three quarters of which appear only once. The sequenced sample was PBMCs. The receptors come from a man aged 40-55 years in good health and CMV-seronegative.

This chain connects TRBV28 to TRBJ1-2; no definite D call. This CDR3 contains 15 residues. The germline CDR1 and CDR2 sequences are MDHEN and SYDVKM. Trimming stripped 8 bases from V and 0 bases from J, with 16 bases between. CDR3 sequence reads: CASSDTGRSNYGYTF. For the CDR3, the DNA is TGTGCCAGCTCTGACACCGGTCGTTCTAACTATGGCTACACCTTC.

V and J are TRBV7-9 and TRBJ2-7; 8 positions agree with TRBD2. V gave up 5 bases and J gave up 0 bases; unmatched junction bases: 9. CDR3 length equals 16 residues. In germline, CDR1 is SEHNR, CDR2 FQNEAQ (reference sequence). Here the CDR3 DNA reads TGTGCCAGCAGCCCGTTTCAGCGGGGGCCCTCCTACGAGCAGTACTTC. This sequence encodes CASSPFQRGPSYEQYF. The full variable domain, completed using reference TRBV7-9 and TRBJ2-7, is DTGVSQNPRHKITKRGQNVTFRCDPISEHNRLYWYRQTLGQGPEFLTYFQNEAQLEKSRLLSDRFSAERPKGSFSTLEIQRTEQGDSAMYLCASSPFQRGPSYEQYFGPGTRLTVT.

The V gene is TRBV4-3, the J gene TRBJ1-2; D is unclear. The CDR3 consists of 13 residues. Germline V gene sequence: CDR1 LGHNA, CDR2 YSLEER. The V gene lost 1 base and the J gene lost 8 bases, with 11 bases spanning the gap. CDR3 region: CASSQARVGGYTF. The CDR3 DNA is TGCGCCAGCAGCCAAGCCCGGGTTGGCGGCTACACCTTC.

The V call is TRBV5-4, the J call TRBJ2-2; a weak D match, TRBD2 (5 bases). Germline V gene sequence: CDR1 SGHNT, CDR2 YYREEE (reference sequence). Trimming shortened V by 3 bases and J by 1 base, and 16 bases separated the two germline ends. There are 17 residues in the CDR3. CDR3 loop: CASSSDLAALNTGELFF. CDR3 nucleotide sequence: TGTGCCAGCAGCTCAGACCTAGCTGCGCTGAACACCGGGGAGCTGTTTTTT.

This chain links TRBV19 with TRBJ2-5; 8 bases agree with TRBD1. With V trimmed by 7 bases and J by 2 bases, 6 bases remained unmatched. The CDR3 sequence is 14 residues long. In germline, CDR1 is LNHDA, CDR2 SQIVND (reference sequence). The CDR3 reads CASTSTGAQETQYF. CDR3 nucleotides: TGTGCCAGTACATCGACAGGGGCTCAAGAGACCCAGTACTTC. Using reference TRBV19 and TRBJ2-5 for the parts outside the CDR3, the full variable domain is DGGITQSPKYLFRKEGQNVTLSCEQNLNHDAMYWYRQDPGQGLRLIYYSQIVNDFQKGDIAEGYSVSREKKESFPLTVTSAQKNPTAFYLCASTSTGAQETQYFGPGTRLLVL.

This clone was counted a single time. The rearrangement uses TRBV5-6 and TRBJ2-7; D perhaps matches TRBD2 (5 bases). This CDR3 region has 14 residues. V was trimmed by 0 bases and J by 4 bases, leaving 11 bases between them. Germline CDR1 is SGHDT and CDR2 is YYEEEE. The CDR3 reads CASSLGRQEYEQYF. CDR3 in DNA: TGTGCCAGCAGCTTGGGGAGGCAAGAGTACGAGCAGTACTTC.

The chain carries TRBV6-5 and TRBJ2-5; D might be TRBD1 (6 bases). Germline loops: CDR1 MNHEY, CDR2 SVGAGI. The CDR3 covers 13 residues. Trimming removed 6 bases from V and 1 base from J, with 9 bases in between. The CDR3 DNA is TGTGCCAGCAGCATGGACAGCCAAGAGACCCAGTACTTC. Translated: CASSMDSQETQYF.

CDR3 sequence: CASRTPGPQGDYGYTF. CDR3 in DNA: TGTGCCAGCAGGACTCCGGGACCCCAGGGGGACTATGGCTACACCTTC. The chain couples TRBV2 to TRBJ1-2; 7 positions agree with TRBD1. Trimming at V came to 6 bases and at J to 3 bases, leaving 13 bases not matched to a gene. This CDR3 spans 16 amino acids. Germline-derived CDR1 and CDR2 are SNHLY and FYNNEI. The full variable domain, rest sourced from reference TRBV2 and TRBJ1-2, is EPEVTQTPSHQVTQMGQEVILRCVPISNHLYFYWYRQILGQKVEFLVSFYNNEISEKSEIFDDQFSVERPDGSNFTLKIRSTKLEDSAMYFCASRTPGPQGDYGYTFGSGTRLTVV.

This clone was recorded a few times. The chain uses TRBV10-3 and TRBJ2-7; 7 bases are shared with TRBD1. CDR1 is ENHRY and CDR2 is SYGVKD in the germline V gene. V trimming: 8 bases; J trimming: 6 bases; junction bases outside the gene matches: 10. The CDR3 runs to 13 residues. CDR3 sequence (DNA): TGTGCCATCGGGGACAGATCAAGGGGCGAGCAGTACTTC. Its translation is CAIGDRSRGEQYF.

This chain joins TRBV7-3 and TRBJ2-1, with 9 bases identical to TRBD1. Germline V gene data show CDR1 as SGHTA and CDR2 as FQGTGA. Trimming at V came to 4 bases and at J to 7 bases, leaving 8 bases not matched to a gene. This CDR3 region has 15 residues. The CDR3 loop reads CASSSGDRAWNEQFF. CDR3 DNA: TGTGCCAGCAGCTCGGGGGACAGGGCGTGGAATGAGCAGTTCTTC.

In its sample, this clone was seen once. Other DNA sequences in this specimen translate into the identical CDR3. In DNA, the CDR3 is TGTGCCAGCAGCTTAGTGGGGACAGGATATCAGCCCCAGCATTTT. This gives the protein CASSLVGTGYQPQHF. J is TRBJ1-5 and V is TRBV7-2, with 8 bases lining up with TRBD1. Per germline, CDR1 SGHTA and CDR2 FQGNSA. CDR3 length: 15 amino acids. V lost 1 base, J lost 5 bases, and 4 bases stayed unmatched.

The V and J genes are TRBV7-9 and TRBJ1-5; 7 nucleotides align to TRBD1. Per the germline V gene, CDR1 is SEHNR and CDR2 is FQNEAQ (reference sequence). V dropped 5 bases and J dropped 2; count of bases not matched to a gene: 3. The CDR3 extends over 14 amino acids. The CDR3 here is CASSKGGGNQPQHF. For the CDR3, the DNA is TGTGCCAGCAGCAAAGGGGGCGGCAATCAGCCCCAGCATTTT.

The gene calls are TRBV27 and TRBJ2-2; D not certain. The CDR3 consists of 16 residues. Germline lookup yields CDR1 MNHEY and CDR2 SMNVEV (reference sequence). V was trimmed by 2 bases and J by 0 bases, leaving 10 bases between them. CDR3 nucleotide sequence: TGTGCCAGCAGTTTAATTCAGTTCGCGAACACCGGGGAGCTGTTTTTT. This encodes CASSLIQFANTGELFF.

The J gene is TRBJ2-5, the V gene TRBV7-2, with a tentative D call TRBD1 (6 bases). V was cut by 8 bases and J by 5 bases, with 21 bases left in between. The CDR3 is 15 residues long. Germline-derived CDR1 and CDR2 are SGHTA and FQGNSA. The CDR3 loop reads CASARSEMGAETQYF. The CDR3 bases are TGTGCCAGCGCCCGGTCTGAAATGGGGGCGGAGACCCAGTACTTC.

The chain couples TRBV5-4 to TRBJ2-3, with D perhaps matching TRBD2 (5 bases). The V end was cut by 4 bases, the J end by 6 bases, with 12 bases between. Per germline, CDR1 SGHNT and CDR2 YYREEE (reference sequence). This CDR3 comprises 13 residues. The DNA for the CDR3 is TGTGCCAGCAGCCGAATCCCGGGGGATACGCAGTATTTT. Its translation is CASSRIPGDTQYF.

This chain uses TRBV7-2 with TRBJ1-2; D unclear. The CDR3 is 13 residues long. V lost 2 bases and J 3 bases, leaving 7 bases between the germline ends. Looked up from germline, CDR1 is SGHTA and CDR2 is FQGNSA. The CDR3 nucleotides read TGTGCCAGCAGCTTAATGGCAGACTATGGCTACACCTTC. It yields the protein CASSLMADYGYTF.